This is a list of T cell receptor beta chains from one sample in a study of response to subunit inactivated influenza vaccine. TCRdb reprocessed the RT-PCR reads via MiXCR and lists one record per CDR3 protein. In the table there are more than 700,000 distinct CDR3 sequences, 21% of which are singletons. The sample was PBMCs from blood, taken 5 to 6 days after vaccination. The receptor set was obtained from a man between 50 and 59 years old who received an inactivated influenza vaccine. The CDR3 runs from the conserved cysteine through the conserved F or W. A D gene is named only where the DNA matches it firmly. A row's size may be missing; if present it is once, few, many or a size class.

v_call	clone_size	j_call	d_call	cdr3_nt	cdr3_aa
TRBV20-1	few	TRBJ2-7	TRBD2	TGCAGTGCAAGACTAGCGGGGGCTAGCGAGCAGTACTTC	CSARLAGASEQYF
TRBV6-5	-	TRBJ2-1	TRBD2	TGTGCCAGCAGTTACTTTTCCGGGACTAGCGGGAGTTATGAGCAGTTCTTC	CASSYFSGTSGSYEQFF
TRBV28	-	TRBJ2-5	-	TGTGCCAGCAGTTTTGGGAACGCGGGGCAAGAGACCCAGTACTTC	CASSFGNAGQETQYF
TRBV12-3/TRBV12-4	-	TRBJ1-2	TRBD1	TGTGCCAGCAGTGTCGGGACAGGCTATGGCTACACCTTC	CASSVGTGYGYTF
TRBV2	-	TRBJ1-1	-	TGTGCCAGCAATAAGGACGCATTGGCTGAAGCTTTCTTT	CASNKDALAEAFF
TRBV6-5	few	TRBJ2-1	-	TGTGCCAGCAGTTCCCAACGGAACACACACTTCAATGAGCAGTTCTTC	CASSSQRNTHFNEQFF
TRBV29-1	few	TRBJ1-2	-	TGCAGCGTTGAGGCAGGGGCGAATAACTATGGCTACACCTTC	CSVEAGANNYGYTF
TRBV7-9	few	TRBJ2-1	-	TGTGCCAGCACCTCAGCGGGTTACAATGAGCAGTTCTTC	CASTSAGYNEQFF
TRBV12-3/TRBV12-4	few	TRBJ2-7	-	TGTGCCAGCAGTTTACCCCTTGGCGAGCAGTACTTC	CASSLPLGEQYF
TRBV5-1	-	TRBJ2-1	-	TGCGCCAGCAGTCCCCGTTTGGTAGAAAGCTCCTACAATGAGCAGTTCTTC	CASSPRLVESSYNEQFF
TRBV12-3/TRBV12-4	few	TRBJ2-3	TRBD1	TGTGCCAGCAGTCCCCTCGGGACAGGGAACAAGGATACGCAGTATTTT	CASSPLGTGNKDTQYF
TRBV7-2	few	TRBJ1-1	-	TGTGCCAGCAGTGTGGGCAGTCCTGAAGCTTTCTTT	CASSVGSPEAFF
TRBV9	-	TRBJ2-2	-	TGTGCCAGCAGCGTAGACGGCAGTGGATCCACCGGGGAGCTGTTTTTT	CASSVDGSGSTGELFF
TRBV28	few	TRBJ2-1	-	TGTGCCAGCAGTTTGGGGGGACAGAGCTCCTACAATGAGCAGTTCTTC	CASSLGGQSSYNEQFF
TRBV9	-	TRBJ2-7	TRBD1	TGTGCCAGCAGCTTAGGGACAGGGGACTTTGACTACGAGCAGTACTTC	CASSLGTGDFDYEQYF
TRBV30	-	TRBJ2-5	TRBD1	TGTGCCTGGAGAGAAGACAGGGGTCAGACCCAGTACTTC	CAWREDRGQTQYF
TRBV5-1	few	TRBJ1-1	-	TGCGCCAGCAGTAAGGGGACCGCGAACACTGAAGCTTTCTTT	CASSKGTANTEAFF
TRBV21-1	few	TRBJ1-1	-	TGTGCCAACCCTCGCACAGGAACGAACTGTACCACTGAAGCTTTCTTT	CANPRTGTNCTTEAFF
TRBV9	few	TRBJ2-3	TRBD2	TGTGCCAGCAGCGTTGGGACTAGCGGCGGCACAGATACGCAGTATTTT	CASSVGTSGGTDTQYF
TRBV29-1	-	TRBJ2-1	-	TGCAGCGTTGAACCGGGGGCGAGGAACAATGAGCAGTTCTTC	CSVEPGARNNEQFF
TRBV7-9	few	TRBJ1-3	-	TGTGCCAGCAGCTCCTCCCGCGCGTCTGGAAACACCATATATTTT	CASSSSRASGNTIYF
TRBV20-1	few	TRBJ2-1	-	TGCAGTGCAACAGGACTAGGAGGGGGCCATGAGCAGTTCTTC	CSATGLGGGHEQFF
TRBV20-1	few	TRBJ1-6	-	TGCAGTGCTCGACCCCGGGGGGGAATGGCCCTCCACTTT	CSARPRGGMALHF
TRBV20-1	-	TRBJ2-7	-	TGCAGTGCTAGAGCATCCACCTCCTACGAGCAGTACTTC	CSARASTSYEQYF
TRBV20-1	-	TRBJ1-2	TRBD1	TGCAGTGCTAGGGCAAACAGGGGCAGGGGCTACACCTTC	CSARANRGRGYTF
TRBV15	-	TRBJ1-4	-	TGTGCCACCAGCAATGACAGGCTTTTAGCTAATGAAAAACTGTTTTTT	CATSNDRLLANEKLFF
TRBV7-2	-	TRBJ2-2	-	TGTGCCAGCAGCTTAGCGCAGAGGGGGTCCGGGGAGCTGTTTTTT	CASSLAQRGSGELFF
TRBV18	few	TRBJ2-5	-	TGTGCCAGCTCACCACGCAACAGGGAGAGAGAGACCCAGTACTTC	CASSPRNRERETQYF
TRBV7-2	few	TRBJ1-2	-	TGTGCCAGCGGCCGAAGGCAGAACTATGGCTACACCTTC	CASGRRQNYGYTF
TRBV4-2	-	TRBJ1-5	-	TGTGCCAGCAGCCCCCAAGGGGTAAGGGACCAGCCCCAGCATTTT	CASSPQGVRDQPQHF
TRBV18	-	TRBJ2-1	TRBD2	TGTGCCAGCTCACCACCGTTGGGGGGGAAATCCTACAATGAGCAGTTCTTC	CASSPPLGGKSYNEQFF
TRBV5-6	-	TRBJ2-7	-	TGTGCCAGCAGCTTGAACGGGGCGTTGGGCTCCTACGAGCAGTACTTC	CASSLNGALGSYEQYF